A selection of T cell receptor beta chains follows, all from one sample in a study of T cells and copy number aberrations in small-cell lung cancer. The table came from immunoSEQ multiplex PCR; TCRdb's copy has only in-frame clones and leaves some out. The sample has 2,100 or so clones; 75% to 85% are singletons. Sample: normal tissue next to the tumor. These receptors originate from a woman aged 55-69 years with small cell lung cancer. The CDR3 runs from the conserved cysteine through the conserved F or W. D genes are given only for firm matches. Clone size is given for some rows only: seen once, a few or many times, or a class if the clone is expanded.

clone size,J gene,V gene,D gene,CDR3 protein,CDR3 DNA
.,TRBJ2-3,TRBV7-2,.,CASSPRTGDTQYF,TGTGCCAGCAGCCCTCGAACTGGAGATACGCAGTATTTT
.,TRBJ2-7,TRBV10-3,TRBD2,CAISDSGRAYEQYF,TGTGCCATCAGTGATAGCGGGAGGGCCTACGAGCAGTACTTC
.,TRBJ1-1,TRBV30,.,CAWRSRAEAFF,TGTGCCTGGAGGTCTAGGGCTGAAGCTTTCTTT
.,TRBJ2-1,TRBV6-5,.,CASSGPEYNEQFF,TGTGCCAGCAGTGGCCCTGAATACAATGAGCAGTTCTTC
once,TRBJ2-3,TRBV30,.,CAWSREDTQYF,TGTGCCTGGAGTCGGGAAGATACGCAGTATTTT
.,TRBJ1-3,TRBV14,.,CASSVDRISGNTIYF,TGTGCCAGCAGCGTAGACAGAATCTCTGGAAACACCATATATTTT
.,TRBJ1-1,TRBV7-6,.,CASSLRVGVEAFF,TGTGCCAGCAGCTTAAGGGTCGGAGTTGAAGCTTTCTTT
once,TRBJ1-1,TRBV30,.,CAWSVKGTNTEAFF,TGTGCCTGGAGTGTAAAGGGGACGAACACTGAAGCTTTCTTT
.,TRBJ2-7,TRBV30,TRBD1,CAWVGQGVGEQYF,TGTGCCTGGGTGGGGCAGGGGGTCGGCGAGCAGTACTTC
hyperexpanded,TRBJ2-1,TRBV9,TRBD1,CASSSGTVYNEQFF,TGTGCCAGCAGCTCCGGGACAGTCTACAATGAGCAGTTCTTC
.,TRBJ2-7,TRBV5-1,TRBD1,CASSRDRNYEQYF,TGCGCCAGCAGCCGGGACAGAAACTACGAGCAGTACTTC
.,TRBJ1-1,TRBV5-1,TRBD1,CASSLGQGFTEAFF,TGCGCCAGCAGCTTAGGACAGGGCTTCACTGAAGCTTTCTTT
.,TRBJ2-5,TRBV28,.,CASNFLEGAQYF,TGTGCCAGCAATTTTCTTGAGGGAGCCCAGTACTTC
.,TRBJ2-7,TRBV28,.,CASWGMGSVRPYEQYF,TGTGCCAGCTGGGGGATGGGAAGCGTCAGACCCTACGAGCAGTACTTC
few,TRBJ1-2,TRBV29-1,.,CSVEDGQGLTIGYTF,TGCAGCGTTGAAGATGGGCAGGGGTTAACTATTGGCTACACCTTC
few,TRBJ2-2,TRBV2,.,CASSAGAAGELFF,TGTGCCAGCAGTGCAGGGGCTGCCGGGGAGCTGTTTTTT
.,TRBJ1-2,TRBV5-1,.,CASSLTGRDVYGYTF,TGCGCCAGCAGCTTGACAGGGAGGGATGTCTATGGCTACACCTTC
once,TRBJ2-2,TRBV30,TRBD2,CAWSEGLAGGELFF,TGTGCCTGGTCCGAGGGACTAGCGGGCGGGGAGCTGTTTTTT
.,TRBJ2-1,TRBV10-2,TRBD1,CASSERDREPYNEQFF,TGCGCCAGCAGTGAGAGGGACAGGGAACCTTACAATGAGCAGTTCTTC
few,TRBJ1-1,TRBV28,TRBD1,CASRATGDTEAFF,TGTGCCAGCAGGGCGACAGGGGACACTGAAGCTTTCTTT
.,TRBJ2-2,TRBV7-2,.,CASSPGLGTGELFF,TGTGCCAGCAGCCCGGGTCTCGGGACCGGGGAGCTGTTTTTT
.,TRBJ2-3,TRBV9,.,CASSVGSTRADTQYF,TGTGCCAGCAGCGTTGGCTCTACGAGGGCAGATACGCAGTATTTT
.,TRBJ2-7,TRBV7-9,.,CASSSTSFEQYF,TGTGCCAGCAGCTCGACTAGTTTCGAGCAGTACTTC
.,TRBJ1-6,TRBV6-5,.,CASSYLQGNSPLHF,TGTGCCAGCAGTTACTTACAGGGTAATTCACCCCTCCACTTT
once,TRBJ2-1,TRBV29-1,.,CSVEDPSRQAYNEQFF,TGCAGCGTTGAGGACCCCTCGCGGCAAGCCTACAATGAGCAGTTCTTC
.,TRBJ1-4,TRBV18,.,CASSPPSRGGEKLFF,TGTGCCAGCTCACCACCGAGCAGGGGCGGTGAAAAACTGTTTTTT
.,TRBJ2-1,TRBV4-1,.,CASSQAPDERYYNEQFF,TGCGCCAGCAGCCAAGCCCCAGACGAAAGGTACTACAATGAGCAGTTCTTC
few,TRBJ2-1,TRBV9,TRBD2,CASSFGGAHNEQFF,TGTGCCAGCAGCTTCGGGGGGGCCCACAATGAGCAGTTCTTC
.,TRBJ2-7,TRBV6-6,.,CASKGVYEQYF,TGTGCCAGCAAGGGCGTCTACGAGCAGTACTTC
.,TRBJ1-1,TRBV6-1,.,CASSGNRRVAFF,TGTGCCAGCAGTGGAAACAGAAGGGTGGCTTTCTTT
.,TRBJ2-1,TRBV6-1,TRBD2,CATTGGTSGSNEQFF,TGTGCCACCACTGGAGGGACTAGCGGGAGCAATGAGCAGTTCTTC
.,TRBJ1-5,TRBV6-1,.,CASRQVNNQPQHF,TGTGCCAGCAGGCAGGTTAATAATCAGCCCCAGCATTTT
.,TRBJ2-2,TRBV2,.,CASRWTQNTGELFF,TGTGCCAGCAGGTGGACTCAAAACACCGGGGAGCTGTTTTTT
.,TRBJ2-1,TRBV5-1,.,CASSLAGTPDNEQFF,TGCGCCAGCAGCTTGGCCGGAACCCCCGACAATGAGCAGTTCTTC
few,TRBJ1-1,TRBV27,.,CASSPRVWNTEAFF,TGTGCCAGCAGTCCCCGGGTGTGGAACACTGAAGCTTTCTTT
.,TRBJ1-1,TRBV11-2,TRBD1,CASSLVGGTGVYTEAFF,TGTGCCAGCAGCTTAGTTGGCGGGACAGGGGTTTACACTGAAGCTTTCTTT
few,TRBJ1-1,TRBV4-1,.,CASSQEGGQNTEAFF,TGCGCCAGCAGCCAAGAAGGGGGACAGAACACTGAAGCTTTCTTT
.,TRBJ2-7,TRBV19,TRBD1,CATSLGQVAREQYF,TGTGCCACCTCCCTTGGACAGGTGGCTCGCGAGCAGTACTTC
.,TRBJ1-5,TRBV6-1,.,CASRVFGVIQPQHF,TGTGCCAGCAGAGTCTTTGGGGTTATTCAGCCCCAGCATTTT
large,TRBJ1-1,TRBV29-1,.,CSVSRGGGGNTEAFF,TGCAGCGTCTCCCGTGGGGGGGGCGGTAACACTGAAGCTTTCTTT
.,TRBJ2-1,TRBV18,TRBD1,CASSPRTGSTLSSYNEQFF,TGTGCCAGCTCACCCCGGACAGGTTCAACCCTTAGCTCCTACAATGAGCAGTTCTTC
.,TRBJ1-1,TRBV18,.,CASSPRRGSTEAFF,TGTGCCAGCTCACCAAGGAGGGGGAGCACTGAAGCTTTCTTT
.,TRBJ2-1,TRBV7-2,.,CASSLDGGYNYNEQFF,TGTGCCAGCAGCTTAGATGGCGGTTATAACTACAATGAGCAGTTCTTC
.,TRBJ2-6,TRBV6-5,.,CASRDTSGANVLTF,TGTGCCAGCAGAGACACGTCTGGGGCCAACGTCCTGACTTTC
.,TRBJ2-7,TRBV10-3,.,CAISESTAPLSSEQYF,TGTGCCATCAGTGAGTCGACGGCTCCCCTTTCTAGTGAGCAGTACTTC
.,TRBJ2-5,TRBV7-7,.,CASSLAPRETQYF,TGTGCCAGCAGCTTAGCCCCCCGAGAGACCCAGTACTTC
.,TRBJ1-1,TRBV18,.,CASSPTVNTEAFF,TGTGCCAGCTCCCCTACTGTGAACACTGAAGCTTTCTTT
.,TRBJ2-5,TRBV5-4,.,CASSLTFPGQETQYF,TGTGCCAGCAGCTTGACTTTTCCGGGACAAGAGACCCAGTACTTC
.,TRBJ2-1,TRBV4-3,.,CASSQDLGNSYNEQFF,TGCGCCAGCAGCCAAGATTTGGGGAACTCCTACAATGAGCAGTTCTTC
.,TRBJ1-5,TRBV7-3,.,CASSLDTGRLYNQLQHF,TGTGCCAGCAGCTTGGACACGGGACGTCTGTACAATCAGCTCCAGCATTTT
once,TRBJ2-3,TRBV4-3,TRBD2,CASSPELAADTQYF,TGCGCCAGCAGCCCGGAACTAGCGGCAGATACGCAGTATTTT
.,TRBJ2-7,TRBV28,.,CASSLGDEQYF,TGTGCCAGCAGTTTGGGAGACGAGCAGTACTTC
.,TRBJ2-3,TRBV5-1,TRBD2,CASSGSAGAGTDTQYF,TGCGCCAGCAGCGGGTCAGCGGGAGCGGGCACAGATACGCAGTATTTT
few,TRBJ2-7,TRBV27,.,CASSFGGAGEQYF,TGTGCCAGCAGTTTTGGAGGAGCCGGCGAGCAGTACTTC